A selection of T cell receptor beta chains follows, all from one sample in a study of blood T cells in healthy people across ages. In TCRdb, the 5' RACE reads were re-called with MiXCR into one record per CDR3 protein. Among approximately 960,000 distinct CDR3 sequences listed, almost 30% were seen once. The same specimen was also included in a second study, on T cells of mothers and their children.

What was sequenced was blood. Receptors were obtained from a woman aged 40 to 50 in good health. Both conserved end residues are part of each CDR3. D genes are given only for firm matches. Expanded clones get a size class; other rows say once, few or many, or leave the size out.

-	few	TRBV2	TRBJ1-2	TGTGCCAGCAACGGGGCAGGGGACTACTATGGCTACACCTTC	CASNGAGDYYGYTF
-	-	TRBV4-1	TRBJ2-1	TGCGCCAGCAGCCCCCTGGGGGGCCCCTACAATGAGCAGTTCTTC	CASSPLGGPYNEQFF
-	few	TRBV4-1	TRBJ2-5	TGCGCCAGCAGCAAAGGGGGAGGTCGCGAGACCCAGTACTTC	CASSKGGGRETQYF
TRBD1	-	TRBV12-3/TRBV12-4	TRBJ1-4	TGTGCCAGCAGTTCCTATGGGACAGGAACAGGCATCGCAACTAATGAAAAACTGTTTTTT	CASSSYGTGTGIATNEKLFF
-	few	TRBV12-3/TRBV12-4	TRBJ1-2	TGTGCCAGTGCAGCCGCGGGAGGCTACACCTTC	CASAAAGGYTF
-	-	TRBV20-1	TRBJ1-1	TGCAGTGCTAGAGGCGGCAGACAAGAAGCTTTCTTT	CSARGGRQEAFF
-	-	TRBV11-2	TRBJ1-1	TGTGCCAGCAGCCCGGCAGTGGGCACTGAAGCTTTCTTT	CASSPAVGTEAFF
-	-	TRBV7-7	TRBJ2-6	TGTGCTAGCAGTTCAGACATCTCTGGGGCCAACGTCCTGACTTTC	CASSSDISGANVLTF
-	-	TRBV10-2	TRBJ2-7	TGCGCCAGCAGTGAGAACGCGGACGAGCAGTACTTC	CASSENADEQYF
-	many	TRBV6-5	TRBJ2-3	TGTGCCAGCAACCGAGGGGGTGAAGATACGCAGTATTTT	CASNRGGEDTQYF
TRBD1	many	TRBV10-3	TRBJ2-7	TGTGCCATCAGTGACCCAGGGGGGACAGGCTACGAGCAGTACTTC	CAISDPGGTGYEQYF
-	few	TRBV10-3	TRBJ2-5	TGTGCCATCAGTTATATAGTAGGCCCGGGGGAGCAGTACTTC	CAISYIVGPGEQYF
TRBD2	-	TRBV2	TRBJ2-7	TGTGCCAGCAGGCAGACTAGCCTGACCTCCTACGAGCAGTACTTC	CASRQTSLTSYEQYF
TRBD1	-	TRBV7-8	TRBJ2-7	TGTGCCAGCAGCCTAGAGACAGGGGGGGTCTACGAGCAGTACTTC	CASSLETGGVYEQYF
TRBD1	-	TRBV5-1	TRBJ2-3	TGCGCCAGCAGCTTGAAGAGACAGGGGCACACAGATACGCAGTATTTT	CASSLKRQGHTDTQYF
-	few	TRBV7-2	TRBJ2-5	TGTGCCAGCAGCCCCCACTCGCTTTGGTACCAAGAGACCCAGTACTTC	CASSPHSLWYQETQYF
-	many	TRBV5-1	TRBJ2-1	TGCGCCAGCAGCTTGCCGCCCGGTGACAACAACAATGAGCAGTTCTTC	CASSLPPGDNNNEQFF
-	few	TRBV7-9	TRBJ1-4	TGTGCCAGCAGCTCTTGGGCCTACGGAACTAATGAAAAACTGTTTTTT	CASSSWAYGTNEKLFF
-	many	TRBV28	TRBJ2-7	TGTGCCAGCAGTCCCATTCGGGACATTGTTTCGACCGAGCAGTACTTC	CASSPIRDIVSTEQYF
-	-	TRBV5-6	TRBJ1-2	TGTGCCAGCAGCTCCCGAGAGGCTCTTTCTCGAGGCTACACCTTC	CASSSREALSRGYTF
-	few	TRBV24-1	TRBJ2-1	TGTGCCACCAGTGCCCTAGGGAGCGGCAGCTCCTACAATGAGCAGTTCTTC	CATSALGSGSSYNEQFF
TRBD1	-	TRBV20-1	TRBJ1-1	TGCAGTGCTAGAGTTAGACAGGGCGCCCTCCCTGAAGCTTTCTTT	CSARVRQGALPEAFF
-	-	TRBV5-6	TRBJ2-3	TGTGCCAGCAGCTTGCCGGGATCCCCAGATACGCGGTATTTT	CASSLPGSPDTRYF
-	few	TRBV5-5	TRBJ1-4	TGTGCCAGCAGCCGCCAGTCCGGGCCTAATGAAAAACTGTTTTTT	CASSRQSGPNEKLFF
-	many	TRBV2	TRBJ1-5	TGTGCCAGCAGTGAAGAGGGCAGGGGATATAGCAATCAGCCCCAGCATTTT	CASSEEGRGYSNQPQHF
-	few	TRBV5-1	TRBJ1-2	TGCGCCAGCAGTCGTGCCGAACTTCCTAGCTATGGCTACACCTTC	CASSRAELPSYGYTF
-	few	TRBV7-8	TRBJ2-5	TGTGCCAGCAGCTTATTATCCCTAGTAGGGGTTGGAGGTGGAGAGACCCAGTACTTC	CASSLLSLVGVGGGETQYF
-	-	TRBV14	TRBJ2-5	TGTGCCAGCAGCCAGTTTTTCCAGTACTTC	CASSQFFQYF
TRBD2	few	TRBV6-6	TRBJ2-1	TGTGCCAGCAGACAAGCGGGGGGAGGTGGGAATGAGCAGTTCTTC	CASRQAGGGGNEQFF
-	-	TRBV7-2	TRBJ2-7	TGTGCCAGCAGCTTAGTAATGGGGGCCTACAATGAGCAGTACTTC	CASSLVMGAYNEQYF
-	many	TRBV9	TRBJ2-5	TGTGCCAGCAGCGGACCCGGGGTTCAAGAGACCCAGTACTTC	CASSGPGVQETQYF
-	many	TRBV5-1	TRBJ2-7	TGCGCCAGCAGACCAGGACAGAACTACGAGCAGTACTTC	CASRPGQNYEQYF
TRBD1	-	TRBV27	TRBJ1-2	TGTGCCAGCAGTCCCCTAGGGGACAGGGTGGACTACACCTTC	CASSPLGDRVDYTF
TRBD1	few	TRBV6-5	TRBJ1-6	TGTGCCAGCAGTGGACAGGGGGCGCGAAATTCACCCCTCCACTTT	CASSGQGARNSPLHF
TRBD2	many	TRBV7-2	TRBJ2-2	TGTGCCAGCAGCCTAGCGGGGGGACGAAACACCGGGGAGCTGTTTTTT	CASSLAGGRNTGELFF
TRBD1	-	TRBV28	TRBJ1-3	TGTGCCAGCAACGACAGGGCTGGAAACACCATATATTTT	CASNDRAGNTIYF
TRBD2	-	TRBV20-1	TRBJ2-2	TGCAGTGCCCCCAAGCGGGGGGATGCCGGGGAGCTGTTTTTT	CSAPKRGDAGELFF
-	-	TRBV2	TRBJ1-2	TGTGCCAGCAGGACCAGGGCCCTCTATGGCTACACCTTC	CASRTRALYGYTF
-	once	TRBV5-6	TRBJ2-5	TGTGCCAGCAGCTTGGGAGCAGGAGAGGCCCAGTACTTC	CASSLGAGEAQYF
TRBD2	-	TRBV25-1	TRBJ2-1	TGTGCCAGCAGTGGGCTAGTGGGGGGGATCTATAAGCAGTTCTTC	CASSGLVGGIYKQFF
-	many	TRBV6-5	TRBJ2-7	TGTGCCAGCAGTGGGGTAACCTACGAGCAGTACTTC	CASSGVTYEQYF
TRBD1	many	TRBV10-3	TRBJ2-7	TGTGCCATCAGTGAGGCCGGACAGGGGGCCGAGCAGTACTTC	CAISEAGQGAEQYF
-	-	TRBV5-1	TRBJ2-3	TGCGCCAGCAGGGTCGGCCCGGACAGTTGGGATACGCAGTATTTT	CASRVGPDSWDTQYF
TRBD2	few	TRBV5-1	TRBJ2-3	TGCGCCAGCAGCTCCGGGACTAGCGGGGGGGTACAAGAGACGCAGTATTTT	CASSSGTSGGVQETQYF
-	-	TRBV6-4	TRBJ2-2	TGTGCCAGCAGTACCAACGCGAACACCAGGGAGCTGTTTTTT	CASSTNANTRELFF
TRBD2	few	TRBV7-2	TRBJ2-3	TGTGCCAGCAGCTTAAACCCCGGGGGGGTACCTCCAGATGCGCAGTATTTT	CASSLNPGGVPPDAQYF
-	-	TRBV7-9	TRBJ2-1	TGTGCCAGCAGCTTTGTTGGGGGGGCAAATGAGCAGTTCTTC	CASSFVGGANEQFF
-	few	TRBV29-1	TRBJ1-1	TGCAGCGTCTACGGGGGTTCTAGCACTGAAGCTTTCTTT	CSVYGGSSTEAFF
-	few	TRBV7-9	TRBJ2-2	TGTGCCAGCAGCTCCCAGGGGTACACCGGGGAGCTGTTTTTT	CASSSQGYTGELFF
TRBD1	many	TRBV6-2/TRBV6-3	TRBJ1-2	TGTGCCAGCTCACCCTCGACAGGGAACTATGGCTACACCTTC	CASSPSTGNYGYTF
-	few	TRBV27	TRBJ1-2	TGTGCCAGCAGTCCAAAAGGCGGCGGCTATGGCTACACCTTC	CASSPKGGGYGYTF
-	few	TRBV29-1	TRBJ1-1	TGCAGCGCGCAGGGGAGAGCTTTGAACACTGAAGCTTTCTTT	CSAQGRALNTEAFF
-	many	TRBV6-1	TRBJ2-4	TGTGCCAGCACCGTTGGAGGGGTAGCCAAAAACATTCAGTACTTC	CASTVGGVAKNIQYF
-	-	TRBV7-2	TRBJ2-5	TGTGCCAGCAGCCGGGGAGTGAGGGCTGGTCGAGGGACCCAGTACTTC	CASSRGVRAGRGTQYF
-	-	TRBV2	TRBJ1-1	TGTGCCAGCAACGGGGGAAGGGGTAACACTGAAGCTTTCTTT	CASNGGRGNTEAFF
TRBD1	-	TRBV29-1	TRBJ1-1	TGCAGCGTTGAAAGAGGGACAGGGGCGCCTGAAGCTTTCTTT	CSVERGTGAPEAFF
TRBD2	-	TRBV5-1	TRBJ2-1	TGTACCAGCAGCTTGGGTCGGGAGGCCACCTACAATGAGCAGTTCTTC	CTSSLGREATYNEQFF
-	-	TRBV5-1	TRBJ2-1	TGCGCCAGCAGCTTCGGCCTCGGCTCCTACAATGAGCAGTTCTTC	CASSFGLGSYNEQFF
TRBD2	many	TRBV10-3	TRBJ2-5	TGTGCCATCAGTTCTAGCGGCCGGCAAGAGACCCAGTACTTC	CAISSSGRQETQYF